A single sample gave rise to the 8 T cell receptor beta chains below, sequenced in a study of T cells expressing NK-cell markers. TCRdb re-analyzed the 5' RACE reads; it lists each CDR3 protein once, without DNA. The table gives some 460,000 distinct CDR3 sequences; the top ten clones make up around 1.4% of it. The sequencing sample was made of blood T cells: a sorted CD56 or NKG2C T cell subset, CD4+ or CD8+ T cells, or bulk PBMC T cells (not recorded which). All receptors come from a woman in her forties or fifties in good health.

V is TRBV12-3 or TRBV12-4 and J is TRBJ2-5; the TRBD1 assignment by TCRdb is unverifiable without DNA. This CDR3 has 15 amino acids. Here the CDR3 reads CASSPDAGPQETQYF.

J is TRBJ2-3 and V is TRBV10-2; TCRdb's D call of TRBD2 is untestable without DNA. The CDR3 has 15 amino acids. The V gene's germline CDR1 is WSHSY and CDR2 SAAADI. The CDR3 region is CASSDGTRPTDTQYF.

The J gene is TRBJ2-2, the V gene TRBV12-3 or TRBV12-4; TCRdb outputs TRBD2, but without DNA this stays unchecked. This CDR3 contains 14 residues. The CDR3 here is CASSKTRNAGELFF.

The V call is TRBV20-1, the J call TRBJ2-5; the D call from TCRdb, TRBD1, cannot be confirmed without DNA. The length of the CDR3 is 13 residues. CDR1 DFQATT and CDR2 SNEGSKA come from the germline V gene (reference sequence). The CDR3 sequence is CSVKPGGVETQYF.

This chain links TRBV9 with TRBJ2-4. Germline CDR1 and CDR2: SGDLS and YYNGEE. CDR3 length: 14 residues. CDR3 amino acids: CASSGGTTKNIQYF.

The gene calls are TRBV5-1 and TRBJ2-7; TCRdb outputs TRBD1, but without DNA this stays unchecked. The germline V gene has CDR1 SGHRS and CDR2 YFSETQ. The CDR3 extends over 15 amino acids. The CDR3 region is CASSEGTDREYEQYF.

The chain has TRBV6-5 and TRBJ2-3; as DNA is missing, the TRBD1 call by TCRdb cannot be tested. Germline V gives CDR1 MNHEY, CDR2 SVGAGI. The CDR3 has 16 residues. CDR3 sequence reads: CASSYGGTVQTDTQYF.

The V call is TRBV6-2 or TRBV6-3, the J call TRBJ2-1; without DNA, the TCRdb call of TRBD1 cannot be checked. CDR3 size: 16 residues. Germline assignment: CDR1 MNHEY and CDR2 SVGEGT. The CDR3 protein is CASTPLPGPQALGQFF.